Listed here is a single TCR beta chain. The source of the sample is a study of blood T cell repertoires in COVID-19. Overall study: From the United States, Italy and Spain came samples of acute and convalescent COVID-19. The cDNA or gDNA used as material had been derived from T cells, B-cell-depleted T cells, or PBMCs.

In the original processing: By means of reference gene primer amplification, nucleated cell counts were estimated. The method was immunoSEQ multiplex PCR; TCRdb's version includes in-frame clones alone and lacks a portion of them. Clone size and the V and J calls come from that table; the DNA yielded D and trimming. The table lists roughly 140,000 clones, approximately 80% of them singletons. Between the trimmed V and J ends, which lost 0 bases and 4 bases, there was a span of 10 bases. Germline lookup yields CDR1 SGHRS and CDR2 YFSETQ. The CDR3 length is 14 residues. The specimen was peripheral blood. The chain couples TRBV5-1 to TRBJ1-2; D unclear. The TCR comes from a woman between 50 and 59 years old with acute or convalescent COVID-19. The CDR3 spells CASSLGSQIYGYTF. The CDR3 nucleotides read TGCGCCAGCAGCTTGGGGTCCCAGATCTATGGCTACACCTTC.